What follows are 12 T cell receptor beta chains derived from one specimen sequenced in a study of response to subunit inactivated influenza vaccine. In TCRdb, the RT-PCR reads were re-called with MiXCR into one record per CDR3 protein. The sample shows fewer than 650,000 distinct CDR3 sequences, 10% to 15% of them seen only once. This specimen consisted of PBMCs from blood, obtained 40 to 50 days after vaccination. These receptors were obtained from a man aged 45 to 65 who received an inactivated influenza vaccine.

This clonotype turned up a few times. The rearrangement links TRBV7-9 to TRBJ2-7, with 7 bases identical to TRBD2. The length of the CDR3 is 15 residues. Germline CDR1 reads SEHNR; CDR2 reads FQNEAQ (reference sequence). V lost 6 bases, J lost 0 bases, and 8 bases stayed unmatched. This CDR3 reads CASSFSGRNSYEQYF. The DNA for the CDR3 is TGTGCCAGCAGTTTTAGCGGGCGTAACTCCTACGAGCAGTACTTC.

This clonotype was seen more than once but under ten times. J is TRBJ2-3 and V is TRBV20-1, with D uncertain. Trimming removed 5 bases from V and 4 bases from J, with 10 bases in between. Germline assignment: CDR1 DFQATT and CDR2 SNEGSKA (reference sequence). The CDR3 is 12 amino acids. The CDR3 spells CSAPFGPDTQYF. CDR3 in DNA: TGCAGTGCTCCCTTTGGCCCAGATACGCAGTATTTT.

This clonotype was counted at least ten times. The chain joins TRBV12-3 or TRBV12-4 to TRBJ2-7, with D hard to call. The ends were cut back, 5 bases at V and 1 base at J, with 12 bases in the middle. CDR3 length equals 14 residues. The CDR3 DNA follows: TGTGCCAGCAGTAACCGGCTAGGGTCCTACGAGCAGTACTTC. Amino acids: CASSNRLGSYEQYF.

This clonotype was picked up a small number of times. The chain links TRBV6-2 or TRBV6-3 to TRBJ2-3, with no clear D. Germline V gives CDR1 MNHEY, CDR2 SVGEGT. V gave up 6 bases and J gave up 8 bases, with 12 bases separating them. This CDR3 is built from 12 residues. The CDR3 DNA is TGTGCCAGCAGAAGGGTCTCGAGTACGCAGTATTTT. Protein: CASRRVSSTQYF.

This clonotype was picked up many times. The chain links TRBV20-1 to TRBJ1-1, with D perhaps matching TRBD1 (5 bases). CDR3 length: 10 residues. V was pared by 7 bases and J by 11 bases, with 14 bases between. CDR1 and CDR2 from the germline V gene are DFQATT and SNEGSKA (reference sequence). The CDR3 DNA reads as TGCAGTGTCCGTCGGGACCGGGCTTTCTTT. Protein: CSVRRDRAFF.

A few counts support this clonotype. CDR3 sequence: CASSLKGAYEQYF. CDR3 coding DNA: TGTGCCAGCAGCTTAAAGGGGGCCTACGAGCAGTACTTC. The chain employs TRBV7-2 and TRBJ2-7, with D tentatively TRBD1 (6 bases). This CDR3 region has 13 residues. V was pared by 2 bases and J by 2 bases, with 7 bases between. From germline, CDR1 is SGHTA and CDR2 FQGNSA.

The chain recombines TRBV7-9 with TRBJ2-7; 7 bases are a match to TRBD1. The CDR3 runs to 13 residues. Trimming at V came to 1 base and at J to 11 bases, leaving 8 bases not matched to a gene. Germline CDR1 and CDR2: SEHNR and FQNEAQ (reference sequence). The CDR3 coding sequence is TGTGCCAGCAGCTTAGACGGACCGGGACAGAAGTACTTC. The encoded protein is CASSLDGPGQKYF.

The chain recombines TRBV24-1 with TRBJ2-1, with 9 bases lining up with TRBD2. The V segment lost 6 bases and the J segment 15 bases; nucleotides outside the gene matches: 14. Per germline, CDR1 KGHDR and CDR2 SFDVKD. The CDR3 has 14 residues. CDR3 DNA: TGTGCCACCAGTCCCGGGGGGGGAGCGGGAGGATGGTTCTTC. This gives the protein CATSPGGGAGGWFF.

The table lists this clonotype with a few counts. V usage is TRBV4-1 and J usage is TRBJ2-7, with TRBD1 matching 8 bases. Germline lookup yields CDR1 MGHRA and CDR2 YSYEKL. The V gene end was trimmed by 4 bases and the J gene end by 1 base; junction bases not matched to a gene: 6. The CDR3 spans 15 residues. The CDR3 DNA reads TGCGCCAGCAGCCCGCCGACAGGGGTTTCCTACGAGCAGTACTTC. This translates into CASSPPTGVSYEQYF.

This clonotype turned up a few times. V gene TRBV12-3 or TRBV12-4 combines with J gene TRBJ2-1; maybe TRBD1 (5 bases). V was pared by 2 bases and J by 3 bases, with 11 bases between. The CDR3 runs 15 residues. The CDR3 loop reads CASSLRQGIYNEQFF. The CDR3 nucleotides are TGTGCCAGCAGTTTACGGCAGGGTATCTACAATGAGCAGTTCTTC.

The chain employs TRBV6-2 or TRBV6-3 and TRBJ2-2; no definite D call. Germline V gene data show CDR1 as MNHEY and CDR2 as SVGEGT. Trimming cost V 1 base and J 1 base, with 13 bases left between them. This CDR3 region has 17 residues. In DNA form, the CDR3 reads TGTGCCAGCAGTTACTATCGGACGGTGAAGAACACCGGGGAGCTGTTTTTT. Amino acid sequence: CASSYYRTVKNTGELFF.

J is TRBJ2-3 and V is TRBV11-2; D perhaps matches TRBD1 (6 bases). The germline V gene has CDR1 SGHAT and CDR2 FQNNGV. The length of the CDR3 is 18 residues. The germline V and J ends were trimmed by 5 bases and 0 bases, with 21 bases remaining between them. The CDR3 region is CASSASWGRPDSTDTQYF. CDR3 in DNA: TGTGCCAGCAGCGCGTCGTGGGGGCGGCCTGATAGCACAGATACGCAGTATTTT. Looking up the rest from reference TRBV11-2 and TRBJ2-3 gives the full variable domain: EAGVAQSPRYKIIEKRQSVAFWCNPISGHATLYWYQQILGQGPKLLIQFQNNGVVDDSQLPKDRFSAERLKGVDSTLKIQPAKLEDSAVYLCASSASWGRPDSTDTQYFGPGTRLTVL.